These T cell receptor beta chains were read from a single sample in a study of PD-L1 blockade in urothelial cancer. The assay was immunoSEQ multiplex PCR, and TCRdb's table has in-frame clones only and misses some. The sample includes roughly 43,000 clones, more than 70% of them seen just once. This material consisted of PBMCs, taken around atezolizumab (anti-PD-L1) treatment. Every receptor here comes from a man aged 55 to 69 with urothelial cancer. CDR3s include the opening cysteine and the closing phenylalanine or tryptophan. Fields, in order: J gene, V gene, CDR3 protein.

J: TRBJ2-3; V: TRBV11-3; CDR3: CASSWSTGTSGGTDTQYF
J: TRBJ1-1; V: TRBV5-6; CDR3: CASSRGTGQMNTEAFF
J: TRBJ1-6; V: TRBV6-4; CDR3: CASRDQVQGRNSPLHF
J: TRBJ1-6; V: TRBV7-9; CDR3: CASSSQGYNSPLHF
J: TRBJ1-1; V: TRBV2; CDR3: CAGGQDRTEAFF
J: TRBJ1-5; V: TRBV6-1; CDR3: CASRDMRRNQPQHF
J: TRBJ2-3; V: TRBV11-2; CDR3: CASSLGGGGSSTDTQYF
J: TRBJ1-6; V: TRBV7-9; CDR3: CASSRKPGQGNSPLHF
J: TRBJ2-7; V: TRBV18; CDR3: CASSSRQTTEQYF
J: TRBJ2-1; V: TRBV4-3; CDR3: CASSQASGRVGGGNEQFF
J: TRBJ1-1; V: TRBV4-2; CDR3: CASSQAGESPFF
J: TRBJ2-7; V: TRBV6-6; CDR3: CASSYSPRVTMQYF
J: TRBJ2-3; V: TRBV6-1; CDR3: CASIPGGTDTQYF
J: TRBJ1-5; V: TRBV5-8; CDR3: CASSLTPGGSNQPQHF
J: TRBJ2-2; V: TRBV5-6; CDR3: CASSFDRNTGELFF
J: TRBJ1-2; V: TRBV2; CDR3: CASSVTGGYGYTF
J: TRBJ1-2; V: TRBV6-5; CDR3: CASESPGVVGGYTF
J: TRBJ2-1; V: TRBV28; CDR3: CASSLGGRGEQFF
J: TRBJ1-2; V: TRBV7-2; CDR3: CASSPDTNYGYTF
J: TRBJ2-1; V: TRBV30; CDR3: CAWSVAIPGEQFF
J: TRBJ1-1; V: TRBV5-1; CDR3: CASSWGVENTEAFF
J: TRBJ2-1; V: TRBV4-1; CDR3: CASSQEAGGSPYNEQFF
J: TRBJ1-2; V: TRBV27; CDR3: CASSFSDTAGGYTF
J: TRBJ2-7; V: TRBV27; CDR3: CASSTGVGRERAYEQYF
J: TRBJ2-7; V: TRBV29-1; CDR3: CSVGGERGSYEQYF
J: TRBJ2-3; V: TRBV11-2; CDR3: CASNWGRGLTDTQYF
J: TRBJ1-2; V: TRBV28; CDR3: CASSPWGQSYGYTF
J: TRBJ2-1; V: TRBV6-1; CDR3: CASMLRQGYNEQFF
J: TRBJ2-1; V: TRBV19; CDR3: CASNSGSYNEQFF
J: TRBJ2-2; V: TRBV7-7; CDR3: CASRDTGELFF
J: TRBJ1-5; V: TRBV5-5; CDR3: CASSLLSGDGNQPQHF
J: TRBJ1-1; V: TRBV5-4; CDR3: CASSSGQGIEAFF
J: TRBJ1-1; V: TRBV18; CDR3: CASSRQRQGMNTEAFF
J: TRBJ2-7; V: TRBV7-2; CDR3: CASSLAGVYEQYF
J: TRBJ2-7; V: TRBV7-2; CDR3: CASSLALGAYEQYF
J: TRBJ1-5; V: TRBV28; CDR3: CASSRTVHQPQHF
J: TRBJ2-7; V: TRBV30; CDR3: CAWSRREGREQYF
J: TRBJ1-1; V: TRBV6-5; CDR3: CASRDSLAAFF
J: TRBJ2-7; V: TRBV14; CDR3: CASSGPGQGYSYEQYF
J: TRBJ1-1; V: TRBV19; CDR3: CASSSTGMGLDTEAFF
J: TRBJ2-3; V: TRBV29-1; CDR3: CSVDSPLQDTQYF